The sequence of this T cell receptor (beta chain) was determined in a study of cytomegalovirus exposure and HLA in healthy donors. In the case of this clone: Its antigen is not identified.

PCR employed 60 Vbeta and 13 Jbeta primers. Data came from immunoSEQ multiplex PCR; TCRdb stores just in-frame clones and leaves some out. The sample gives tens of thousands of clones, less than 70% of which show up once; over 2% is in the top ten. Germline assignment: CDR1 SGHDN and CDR2 FVKESK. V lost 5 bases and J lost 7; bases outside the gene matches: 11. This CDR3 is 14 amino acids long. Study observations and caveats: The productive fraction for most TCR beta V segments was about 87% or about 30% in an earlier analysis. Per a later analysis, HLA-associated TCR beta chains showed more clonal expansion than other, equally common TCR beta chains. CMV serostatus was the sole immune exposure information available.

The V gene is TRBV14, the J gene TRBJ2-7; TRBD1 matches at 7 bases. The sequenced sample was PBMCs. This clonotype was obtained from a human donor in good health. The CDR3, as DNA: TGTGCCAGCAGCGGCCTGGGGACAGTGGGAGAGCAGTACTTC. Protein sequence: CASSGLGTVGEQYF.